These 6 T cell receptor beta chains originate from one sample sequenced in a study of cytomegalovirus exposure and HLA in healthy donors (dated by TCRdb to about 2017). Libraries were prepared through the immunoSEQ multiplex PCR assay. The multiplex PCR relied on a mix of 60 forward primers for TCR Vbeta segments and 13 reverse primers for TCR Jbeta segments. Held by TCRdb, this immuneACCESS table contains in-frame sequences only and omits some clones. Under half of the omission traces to an unresolved V gene where checked; the cause of the rest is unknown. A total of around 150,000 clones appear in this sample, 65% to 80% of them only once. Of the sample, 2.5% to 3% is held by the ten largest clones. Sequenced input: PBMCs. These receptors were collected from a woman in her fifties or sixties in good health and CMV-seropositive.

The chain employs TRBV7-8 and TRBJ1-2; perhaps TRBD1 as D (6 bases). The length of the CDR3 is 13 residues. Trimming shortened V by 4 bases and J by 5 bases, and 11 bases separated the two germline ends. The germline gives CDR1 SGHVS, CDR2 FQNEAQ. The CDR3 DNA reads as TGTGCCAGCAGCTCCGCCACAGGGTATGGCTACACCTTC. Protein: CASSSATGYGYTF.

The V gene is TRBV5-4, the J gene TRBJ1-3; 7 positions match TRBD1. Germline assignment: CDR1 SGHNT and CDR2 YYREEE (reference sequence). There are 14 residues in the CDR3. V was clipped by 1 base and J by 3 bases; unmatched bases: 1. DNA of the CDR3: TGTGCCAGCAGCTTGAGACAGGGTGGAAACACCATATATTTT. Encoded protein: CASSLRQGGNTIYF.

The chain has TRBV7-9 and TRBJ2-5; perhaps TRBD2 as D (7 bases). Trimming cost V 2 bases and J 1 base, with 17 bases left between them. This CDR3 is 17 amino acids long. CDR1 SEHNR and CDR2 FQNEAQ come from the germline V gene (reference sequence). The CDR3 DNA follows: TGTGCCAGCAGCTTAACGGGGGCGGGGGACTTCCAAGAGACCCAGTACTTC. As protein: CASSLTGAGDFQETQYF.

This chain joins TRBV5-1 and TRBJ2-1, with 9 bases that match TRBD1. The CDR3 runs 13 residues. The V gene end was trimmed by 3 bases and the J gene end by 7 bases; junction bases not matched to a gene: 2. Germline V lookup: CDR1 SGHRS, CDR2 YFSETQ. The CDR3 sequence: CASSYGQGNEQFF. CDR3 coding DNA: TGCGCCAGCAGCTACGGACAGGGGAATGAGCAGTTCTTC.

This clone was seen a few times. The chain is built from TRBV5-1 and TRBJ1-4; no firm D call. The germline V gene encodes CDR1 SGHRS and CDR2 YFSETQ. The V and J ends lost 0 bases and 3 bases respectively, with 9 bases between them. The CDR3 has 15 amino acids. DNA of the CDR3: TGCGCCAGCAGCTTGGACGGGAGGGCTAATGAAAAACTGTTTTTT. Amino acids: CASSLDGRANEKLFF.

This clone was seen once. The DNA for the CDR3 is TGTGCCAGCAGTGAATCAGGGGCCGCGTACACTGAAGCTTTCTTT. Amino acid sequence: CASSESGAAYTEAFF. This sequence joins TRBV2 and TRBJ1-1, with D perhaps matching TRBD1 (6 bases). In germline, CDR1 is SNHLY, CDR2 FYNNEI. V gave up 2 bases and J gave up 3 bases, with 13 bases separating them. The CDR3 totals 15 residues.